Listed below are T cell receptor beta chains from one sample, sequenced in a study of immune evolution from preneoplasia to lung adenocarcinoma. Repertoires were generated with immunoSEQ multiplex PCR, while TCRdb's copy carries only in-frame clones and drops some. The sample has around 7,000 clones; around 79% are singletons. Sequencing was carried out using FFPE minimally invasive lung adenocarcinoma tissue. The receptors were sampled from a person between 65 and 79 years old with lung adenocarcinoma. CDR3s include the opening cysteine and the closing phenylalanine or tryptophan. Fields, in order: J gene, clone size, V gene, D gene, CDR3 DNA, CDR3 protein. The D gene is left open where the match is weak. Only part of the rows carry a size: once, few, many, or a class if the clone is expanded.

j_gene: TRBJ2-7
abundance: .
v_gene: TRBV4-1
d_gene: .
CDR3nt: TGCGCCAGCAGCCAAGAGATGGGTTACGAGCAGTACTTC
CDR3aa: CASSQEMGYEQYF

j_gene: TRBJ2-3
abundance: .
v_gene: TRBV7-9
d_gene: TRBD1
CDR3nt: TGTGCCAGCAGCTTAGAGGGACAGGGCACAGATACGCAGTATTTT
CDR3aa: CASSLEGQGTDTQYF

j_gene: TRBJ2-3
abundance: .
v_gene: TRBV9
d_gene: .
CDR3nt: TGTGCCAGCAGCCCGACTGGGGGCGGGGTGACAGATACGCAGTATTTT
CDR3aa: CASSPTGGGVTDTQYF

j_gene: TRBJ2-1
abundance: few
v_gene: TRBV27
d_gene: .
CDR3nt: TGTGCCAGCAGTTCAACCCGGCCCTCCCTCTCCTACAATGAGCAGTTCTTC
CDR3aa: CASSSTRPSLSYNEQFF

j_gene: TRBJ1-2
abundance: .
v_gene: TRBV28
d_gene: .
CDR3nt: TGTGCCAGCAGCTATGGATCTGGGGCTTTTTATGGCTACACCTTC
CDR3aa: CASSYGSGAFYGYTF

j_gene: TRBJ2-3
abundance: .
v_gene: TRBV11-3
d_gene: TRBD2
CDR3nt: TGTGCCAGCAGCAGAGGGACTAGCGGGACCACAGATACGCAGTATTTT
CDR3aa: CASSRGTSGTTDTQYF

j_gene: TRBJ2-1
abundance: .
v_gene: TRBV9
d_gene: .
CDR3nt: TGTGCCAGCAGCGTAGATACGGGGGACCGGGAGCAGTTCTTC
CDR3aa: CASSVDTGDREQFF

j_gene: TRBJ2-5
abundance: few
v_gene: TRBV11-3
d_gene: .
CDR3nt: TGTGCCAGCAGCTTAGATTTAGGTACCCAGTACTTC
CDR3aa: CASSLDLGTQYF

j_gene: TRBJ1-2
abundance: .
v_gene: TRBV6-6
d_gene: .
CDR3nt: TGTGCCAGCGCCATCGTCTATGATGGCTACACCTTC
CDR3aa: CASAIVYDGYTF

j_gene: TRBJ2-1
abundance: once
v_gene: TRBV15
d_gene: .
CDR3nt: TGTGCCACCAGCAGAGACAGCCCTCACAATGAGCAGTTCTTC
CDR3aa: CATSRDSPHNEQFF

j_gene: TRBJ2-7
abundance: .
v_gene: TRBV10-2
d_gene: TRBD1
CDR3nt: TGCGCCAGCAGTACAGGGGTAGGCTACGAGCAGTACTTC
CDR3aa: CASSTGVGYEQYF

j_gene: TRBJ2-3
abundance: .
v_gene: TRBV7-9
d_gene: .
CDR3nt: TGTGCCAGCAGCTTAGGCGACAGCAGCACAGATACGCAGTATTTT
CDR3aa: CASSLGDSSTDTQYF

j_gene: TRBJ1-5
abundance: few
v_gene: TRBV28
d_gene: .
CDR3nt: TGTGCCAGCAGCCGGGACATCAAGGTCCAGCCCCAGCATTTT
CDR3aa: CASSRDIKVQPQHF

j_gene: TRBJ1-4
abundance: .
v_gene: TRBV2
d_gene: .
CDR3nt: TGTGCCAGCGCTGCGGGACCTTCCGAGGAAAAACTGTTTTTT
CDR3aa: CASAAGPSEEKLFF

j_gene: TRBJ1-4
abundance: .
v_gene: TRBV10-3
d_gene: .
CDR3nt: TGTGCCATCAGTAACTTAGAAGAAAAACTGTTTTTT
CDR3aa: CAISNLEEKLFF

j_gene: TRBJ2-2
abundance: .
v_gene: TRBV5-1
d_gene: TRBD2
CDR3nt: TGCGCCAGCAGCGCCCAGGGTACTAGCGGGATCTCAACCGGGGAGCTGTTTTTT
CDR3aa: CASSAQGTSGISTGELFF

j_gene: TRBJ2-1
abundance: few
v_gene: TRBV9
d_gene: .
CDR3nt: TGTGCCAGCAGCGTAGACGTGGGTGAGCAGTTCTTC
CDR3aa: CASSVDVGEQFF

j_gene: TRBJ1-1
abundance: .
v_gene: TRBV7-8
d_gene: .
CDR3nt: TGTGCCAGCAGCTTAAGCGAGTTGAACACTGAAGCTTTCTTT
CDR3aa: CASSLSELNTEAFF

j_gene: TRBJ2-3
abundance: .
v_gene: TRBV28
d_gene: .
CDR3nt: TGTGCCAGCAGTTTGGGCTCAGCCGATACGCAGTATTTT
CDR3aa: CASSLGSADTQYF

j_gene: TRBJ1-6
abundance: .
v_gene: TRBV9
d_gene: TRBD1
CDR3nt: TGTACCAGCAGCGCGGGACAGGATAATTCACCCCTCCACTTT
CDR3aa: CTSSAGQDNSPLHF

j_gene: TRBJ2-1
abundance: .
v_gene: TRBV5-4
d_gene: .
CDR3nt: TGTGCCAGCAGCTGGGACAATGAGCAGTTCTTC
CDR3aa: CASSWDNEQFF

j_gene: TRBJ2-5
abundance: .
v_gene: TRBV15
d_gene: .
CDR3nt: TGTGCCACCAGCAGAGGAGAAACCCAAGAGACCCAGTACTTC
CDR3aa: CATSRGETQETQYF

j_gene: TRBJ1-2
abundance: once
v_gene: TRBV5-4
d_gene: TRBD1
CDR3nt: TGTGCCAGCAGCTTACTCGAACAGGGGCAATATGGCTACACCTTC
CDR3aa: CASSLLEQGQYGYTF

j_gene: TRBJ1-2
abundance: once
v_gene: TRBV18
d_gene: TRBD1
CDR3nt: TGTGCCAGCTCACCAGGTCAGGGGGTCTGGGCTAACTATGGCTACACCTTC
CDR3aa: CASSPGQGVWANYGYTF

j_gene: TRBJ1-2
abundance: .
v_gene: TRBV7-2
d_gene: TRBD1
CDR3nt: TGTGCCAGCAGCTTAGTGTTTGGACAGGGCCACTATGGCTACACCTTC
CDR3aa: CASSLVFGQGHYGYTF

j_gene: TRBJ2-6
abundance: once
v_gene: TRBV6-5
d_gene: .
CDR3nt: TGTGCCAGCAGTTACTCGACGGGGGCCAACGTCCTGACTTTC
CDR3aa: CASSYSTGANVLTF